This T cell receptor beta chain was captured by sequencing in a study of cytomegalovirus exposure and HLA in healthy donors. Broader study findings: The study assumed roughly uniform donor sequencing depth for presence/absence analyses. Reportedly, cytomegalovirus status was diagnosed with high sensitivity and specificity.

From germline, CDR1 is SNHLY and CDR2 FYNNEI. This CDR3 comprises 16 residues. V gave up 5 bases and J gave up 3 bases; unmatched junction bases: 11. In the PCR, 60 Vbeta and 13 Jbeta primers were used. Sequencing used immunoSEQ multiplex PCR; TCRdb keeps in-frame clones, though not all of them. The table records around 180,000 clones, 70% to 85% of them present only once. With regard to this clone: Antigen: not known.

The clonotype was recovered from a woman in her 30s in good health and CMV-seropositive. The chain recombines TRBV2 with TRBJ1-2, with 8 nucleotides matching TRBD1. The source material was PBMCs. The CDR3 DNA sequence: TGTGCCAGCAGTCCTGGGACAGGACTAAACTACTATGGCTACACCTTC. It encodes CASSPGTGLNYYGYTF. Complete variable domain (other parts from reference TRBV2 and TRBJ1-2): EPEVTQTPSHQVTQMGQEVILRCVPISNHLYFYWYRQILGQKVEFLVSFYNNEISEKSEIFDDQFSVERPDGSNFTLKIRSTKLEDSAMYFCASSPGTGLNYYGYTFGSGTRLTVV.